A few counts support the clone carrying this T cell receptor (beta chain). This CDR3 has 14 residues. The data belong to a study of patients and donors after allogeneic stem cell transplantation. MiXCR was run by TCRdb on the RT-PCR reads, yielding one entry per CDR3 protein. The sample holds 190,000 or so distinct CDR3 sequences, roughly 40% seen once. Sequenced: blood, either unsorted or a sorted T cell fraction (not recorded which). The genes are TRBV21-1 and TRBJ1-5. TRBV21-1 is a listed pseudogene. The sequence was collected from a human donor who was either an allogeneic HSCT recipient or a stem cell or donor lymphocyte infusion donor (not recorded which). It is not recorded whose cells these are; they may come from a transplant donor. The CDR3 loop is CASGPPEMYQPQHF. CDR3 DNA: TGTGCCAGCGGTCCTCCCGAGATGTATCAGCCCCAGCATTTT.